Below are 13 T cell receptor beta chains sequenced from a single sample in a study of blood T cell repertoires in COVID-19 (dated by TCRdb to about 2020). Libraries were constructed by the immunoSEQ multiplex PCR assay. As stored in TCRdb, this immuneACCESS dataset retains in-frame rearrangements with V and J assigned. A fraction of the clones does not appear; measured against another copy, unresolved V genes explain less than half of the discrepancy, and the remainder lacks a known reason. Here the sample has about 170,000 clones; about 85% occur a single time. Approximately 6.5% of the sample lies in the top ten. Sequencing used peripheral blood. Source of these receptors: a woman over 75 in a cohort sampled during active or convalescent COVID-19.

This chain connects TRBV28 to TRBJ1-5, with TRBD1 matching 7 bases. Germline V gene lookup returns CDR1 MDHEN and CDR2 SYDVKM. The CDR3 sequence is 15 residues long. Trimming took 3 bases from V and 6 from J; bases not matched to a gene: 8. The CDR3: CASSFGTAGRQPQHF. Here the CDR3 DNA reads TGTGCCAGCAGTTTCGGGACAGCCGGTCGTCAGCCCCAGCATTTT.

The V gene is TRBV28, the J gene TRBJ1-5; 8 bases map to TRBD1. There are 16 residues in the CDR3. J lost 7 bases, V lost 3 bases, and 11 bases had no gene match. Germline lookup yields CDR1 MDHEN and CDR2 SYDVKM. The CDR3 loop reads CASSFLGQADRQPQHF. The DNA for the CDR3 is TGTGCCAGCAGTTTCCTGGGACAGGCCGATCGGCAGCCCCAGCATTTT.

The chain recombines TRBV5-1 with TRBJ2-3, with TRBD1 matching 8 bases. There are 16 residues in the CDR3. V lost 3 bases to trimming and J lost 0 bases; unmatched junction nucleotides: 6. The germline gives CDR1 SGHRS, CDR2 YFSETQ. CDR3 amino acids: CASSSTGDTSTDTQYF. CDR3 DNA sequence: TGCGCCAGCAGCTCGACAGGGGACACTAGCACAGATACGCAGTATTTT.

The rearrangement joins TRBV7-2 to TRBJ1-4; possible D gene TRBD1, 5 bases. Germline V gene sequence: CDR1 SGHTA, CDR2 FQGNSA. CDR3 length: 14 residues. Deletions cut 9 bases from V and 0 bases from J, with 11 bases between. CDR3 amino acids: CASRGYSTNEKLFF. The CDR3 DNA follows: TGTGCCAGTAGGGGTTATTCAACTAATGAAAAACTGTTTTTT.

This sequence joins TRBV6-2 or TRBV6-3 and TRBJ2-5; a possible D gene is TRBD1 (6 bases). The ends were cut back, 6 bases at V and 1 base at J, with 9 bases in the middle. Germline-derived CDR1 and CDR2 are MNHEY and SVGEGT. The CDR3 spans 13 residues. In nucleotides, the CDR3 is TGTGCCAGCAGCGGACAGACCCAAGAGACCCAGTACTTC. Translation gives CASSGQTQETQYF.

The V gene is TRBV5-4, the J gene TRBJ1-1, with D perhaps matching TRBD1 (6 bases). The V end lost 4 bases, the J end lost 2 bases, and 12 bases lay between the germline ends. The CDR3 extends over 14 amino acids. Germline V CDR1 and CDR2: SGHNT, YYREEE (reference sequence). CDR3 nucleotides: TGTGCCAGCAGCCAACGGACAGACAACACTGAAGCTTTCTTT. Translation: CASSQRTDNTEAFF.

The V gene is TRBV4-3, the J gene TRBJ1-2; 10 positions agree with TRBD1. V dropped 2 bases and J dropped 7; count of bases not matched to a gene: 7. Germline CDR1 and CDR2: LGHNA and YSLEER. The length of the CDR3 is 15 residues. The CDR3 is CASSQRDRGGLGYTF. CDR3 bases: TGCGCCAGCAGCCAAAGGGACAGGGGAGGGCTTGGCTACACCTTC.

V and J are TRBV5-4 and TRBJ1-2; 9 bases are a match to TRBD1. The length of the CDR3 is 15 residues. V shed 9 bases, J shed 2 bases, and the junction held 11 bases outside the gene matches. Per the germline V gene, CDR1 is SGHNT and CDR2 is YYREEE (reference sequence). DNA for the CDR3: TGTGCCACAGTAACAGGGGGCTCATGGAACTATGGCTACACCTTC. It yields the protein CATVTGGSWNYGYTF.

This rearrangement joins TRBV6-6 to TRBJ1-4; 7 positions agree with TRBD1. This CDR3 has 15 residues. With V trimmed by 4 bases and J by 7 bases, 9 bases remained unmatched. The germline V gene encodes CDR1 MNHNY and CDR2 SVGAGI (reference sequence). The CDR3 reads CASSFRQGIGEKLFF. The CDR3 region has the DNA TGTGCCAGCAGTTTCCGACAGGGCATAGGTGAAAAACTGTTTTTT.

This clone was recorded once. The chain combines TRBV28 with TRBJ1-2, with 9 nucleotides matching TRBD1. V was pared by 4 bases and J by 4 bases, with 16 bases of the junction left unmatched. From germline, CDR1 is MDHEN and CDR2 SYDVKM. The CDR3 has 18 amino acids. The CDR3 coding sequence is TGTGCCAGCAGTTCTACTCCGGGACAGGGACGGATAGGCTATGGCTACACCTTC. Translated, it gives CASSSTPGQGRIGYGYTF.

The J gene is TRBJ2-7, the V gene TRBV19; 9 positions agree with TRBD2. CDR3 length: 13 residues. Germline values: CDR1 LNHDA, CDR2 SQIVND (reference sequence). V trimming: 3 bases; J trimming: 9 bases; junction bases outside the gene matches: 6. This CDR3 is CASSMGLAAGQYF. The CDR3 nucleotides read TGTGCCAGTAGTATGGGACTAGCAGCGGGGCAGTACTTC.

V gene TRBV19 combines with J gene TRBJ1-3; no reliable D call. The ends were cut back, 3 bases at V and 4 bases at J, with 13 bases in the middle. This CDR3 region has 15 residues. In germline, CDR1 is LNHDA, CDR2 SQIVND (reference sequence). The CDR3 loop is CASSMPAVGGNTIYF. CDR3 bases: TGTGCCAGTAGTATGCCTGCGGTTGGAGGAAACACCATATATTTT.

This chain links TRBV2 with TRBJ1-6, with TRBD1 identical over 8 bases. The CDR3 totals 18 residues. Germline values: CDR1 SNHLY, CDR2 FYNNEI. Losses at the gene ends were 7 bases for V and 0 bases for J; bases not matched to a gene: 11. This CDR3 is CASTFGQGASSYNSPLHF. The CDR3 DNA reads TGTGCCAGCACTTTCGGACAGGGTGCGAGCTCCTATAATTCACCCCTCCACTTT.